The 3 T cell receptor beta chains presented below share a single source sample, sequenced in a study of blood T cell repertoires in COVID-19. Clones were sequenced by immunoSEQ multiplex PCR, and TCRdb holds only the in-frame ones, with some missing. The sample lists fewer than 300,000 clones, around 82% occurring once. Sequencing used peripheral blood. Every receptor here comes from a woman in her forties or fifties who had recovered from COVID-19.

This clone was detected only once. The chain uses TRBV18 and TRBJ1-1; possibly TRBD1 for D (6 bases). Germline lookup yields CDR1 KGHSH and CDR2 LQKENI. The V end lost 2 bases, the J end lost 4 bases, and 11 bases lay between the germline ends. The CDR3 runs to 14 residues. CDR3: CASSPSTGITEAFF. In DNA form, the CDR3 reads TGTGCCAGCTCACCATCAACAGGGATCACTGAAGCTTTCTTT.

J is TRBJ1-2 and V is TRBV6-6; the match to TRBD1 covers 7 bases. CDR3 length equals 15 residues. Germline CDR1 and CDR2: MNHNY and SVGAGI (reference sequence). V trimming: 7 bases; J trimming: 8 bases; junction bases outside the gene matches: 16. CDR3 sequence reads: CASNLQGNGMKGYTF. The DNA for the CDR3 is TGTGCCAGCAATCTACAGGGGAACGGTATGAAGGGCTACACCTTC.

The chain is built from TRBV2 and TRBJ1-2; the D is unclear. The V gene's germline CDR1 is SNHLY and CDR2 FYNNEI. V lost 3 bases and J lost 7, with 9 bases in between. There are 12 residues in the CDR3. CDR3 loop: CASSDPDSGYTF. The DNA of the CDR3 is TGTGCCAGCAGTGACCCCGACTCTGGCTACACCTTC.